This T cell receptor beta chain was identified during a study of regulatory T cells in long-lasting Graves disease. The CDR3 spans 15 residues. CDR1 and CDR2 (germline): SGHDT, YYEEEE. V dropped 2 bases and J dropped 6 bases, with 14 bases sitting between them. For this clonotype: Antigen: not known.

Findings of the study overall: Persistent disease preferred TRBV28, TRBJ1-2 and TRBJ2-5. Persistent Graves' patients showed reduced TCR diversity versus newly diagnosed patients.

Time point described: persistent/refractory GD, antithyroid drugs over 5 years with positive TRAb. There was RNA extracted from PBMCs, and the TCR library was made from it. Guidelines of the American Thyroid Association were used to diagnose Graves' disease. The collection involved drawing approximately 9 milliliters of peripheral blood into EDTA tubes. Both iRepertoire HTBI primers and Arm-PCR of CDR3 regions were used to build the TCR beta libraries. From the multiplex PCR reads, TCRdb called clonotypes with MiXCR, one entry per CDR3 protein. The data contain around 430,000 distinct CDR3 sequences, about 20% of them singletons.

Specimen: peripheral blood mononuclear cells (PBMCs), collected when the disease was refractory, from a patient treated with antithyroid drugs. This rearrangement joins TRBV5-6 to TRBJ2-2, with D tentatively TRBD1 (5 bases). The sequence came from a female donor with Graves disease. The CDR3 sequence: CASSLAGIAAGELFF. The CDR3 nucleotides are TGTGCCAGCAGCTTAGCAGGGATCGCGGCCGGGGAGCTGTTTTTT.